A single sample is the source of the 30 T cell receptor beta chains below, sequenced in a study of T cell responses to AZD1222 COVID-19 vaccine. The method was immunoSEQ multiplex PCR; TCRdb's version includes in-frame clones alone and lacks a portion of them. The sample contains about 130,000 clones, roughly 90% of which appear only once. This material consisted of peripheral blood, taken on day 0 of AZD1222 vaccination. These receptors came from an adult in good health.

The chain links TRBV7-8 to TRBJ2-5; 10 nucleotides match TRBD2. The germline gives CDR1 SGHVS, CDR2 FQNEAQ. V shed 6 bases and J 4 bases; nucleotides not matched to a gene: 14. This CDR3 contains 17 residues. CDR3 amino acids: CASRRDSGGLARETQYF. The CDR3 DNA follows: TGTGCCAGCAGACGAGATAGCGGGGGGCTCGCCCGAGAGACCCAGTACTTC.

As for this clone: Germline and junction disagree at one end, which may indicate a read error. The CDR3 sequence: CASTEVPLRDQPQHF. In nucleotides, the CDR3 is TGTGCCAGCACTGAAGTGCCCCTAAGAGATCAGCCCCAGCATTTT. The rearrangement uses TRBV6-1 and TRBJ1-5; D is undetermined. The CDR3 extends over 15 amino acids. Looked up from germline, CDR1 is MNHNS and CDR2 is SASEGT.

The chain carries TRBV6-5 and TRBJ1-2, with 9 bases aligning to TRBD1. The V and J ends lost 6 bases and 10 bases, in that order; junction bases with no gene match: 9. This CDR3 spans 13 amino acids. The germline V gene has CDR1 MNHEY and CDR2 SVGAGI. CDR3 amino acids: CASRDADRGDYTF. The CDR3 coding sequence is TGTGCCAGCAGGGACGCGGACAGGGGAGACTACACCTTC.

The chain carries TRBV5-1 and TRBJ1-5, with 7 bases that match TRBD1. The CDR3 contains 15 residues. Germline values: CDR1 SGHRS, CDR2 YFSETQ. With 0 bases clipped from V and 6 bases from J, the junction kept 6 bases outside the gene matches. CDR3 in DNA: TGCGCCAGCAGCTTGGGGGACAGCCACGGTCAGCCCCAGCATTTT. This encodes CASSLGDSHGQPQHF.

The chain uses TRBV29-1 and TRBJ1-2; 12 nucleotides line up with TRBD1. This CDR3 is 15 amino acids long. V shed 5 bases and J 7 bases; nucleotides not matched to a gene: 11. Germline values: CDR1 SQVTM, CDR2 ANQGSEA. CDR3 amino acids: CSVREPGQGAGGYTF. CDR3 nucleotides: TGCAGCGTTCGCGAACCGGGACAGGGGGCGGGTGGCTACACCTTC.

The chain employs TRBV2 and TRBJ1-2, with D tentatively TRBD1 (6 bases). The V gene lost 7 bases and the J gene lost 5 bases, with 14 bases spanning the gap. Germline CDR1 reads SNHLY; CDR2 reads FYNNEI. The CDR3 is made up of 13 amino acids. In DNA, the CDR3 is TGTGCCAGCATTAGGGGGACGGGGTATGGCTACACCTTC. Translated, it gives CASIRGTGYGYTF.

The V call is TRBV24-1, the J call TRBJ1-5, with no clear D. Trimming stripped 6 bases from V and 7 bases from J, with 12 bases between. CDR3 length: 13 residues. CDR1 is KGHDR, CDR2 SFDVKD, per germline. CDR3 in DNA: TGTGCCACCAGTTTAAGGACGGAACAGCCCCAGCATTTT. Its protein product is CATSLRTEQPQHF.

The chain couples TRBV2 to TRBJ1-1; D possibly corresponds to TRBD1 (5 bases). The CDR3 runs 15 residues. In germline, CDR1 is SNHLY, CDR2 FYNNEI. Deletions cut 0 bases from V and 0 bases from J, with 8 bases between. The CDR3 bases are TGTGCCAGCAGTGAAGCTCAGGGCATGAACACTGAAGCTTTCTTT. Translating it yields CASSEAQGMNTEAFF.

CDR3 sequence: CASSDRRGAAGGEQYF. The CDR3 DNA follows: TGTGCCAGCAGTGATCGAAGAGGAGCGGCGGGAGGCGAGCAGTACTTC. This chain connects TRBV6-1 to TRBJ2-7; 8 bases fit TRBD2. Germline assignment: CDR1 MNHNS and CDR2 SASEGT. The CDR3 runs to 16 residues. V lost 3 bases, J lost 6 bases, and 13 bases stayed unmatched.

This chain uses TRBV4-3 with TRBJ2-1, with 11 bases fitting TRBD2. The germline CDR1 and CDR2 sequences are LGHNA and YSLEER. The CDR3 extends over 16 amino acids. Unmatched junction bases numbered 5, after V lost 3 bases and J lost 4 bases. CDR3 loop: CASSHQLAGVYNEQFF. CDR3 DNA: TGCGCCAGCAGCCACCAACTAGCGGGGGTTTACAATGAGCAGTTCTTC.

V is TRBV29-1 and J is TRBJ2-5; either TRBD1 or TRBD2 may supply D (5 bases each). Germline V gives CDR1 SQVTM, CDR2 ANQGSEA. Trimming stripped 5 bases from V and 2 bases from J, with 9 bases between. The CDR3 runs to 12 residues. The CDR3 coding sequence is TGCAGCGTTTTTGGGGGTCAAGAGACCCAGTACTTC. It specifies CSVFGGQETQYF. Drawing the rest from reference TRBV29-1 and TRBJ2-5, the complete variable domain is SAVISQKPSRDICQRGTSLTIQCQVDSQVTMMFWYRQQPGQSLTLIATANQGSEATYESGFVIDKFPISRPNLTFSTLTVSNMSPEDSSIYLCSVFGGQETQYFGPGTRLLVL.

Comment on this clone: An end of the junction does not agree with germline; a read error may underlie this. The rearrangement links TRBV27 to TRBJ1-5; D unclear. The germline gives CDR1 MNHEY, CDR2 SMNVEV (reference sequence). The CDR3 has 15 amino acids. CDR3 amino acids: CASSLNKQSPGPQRF. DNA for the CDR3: TGTGCCAGCAGTCTTAACAAACAGAGTCCTGGGCCCCAGCGTTTT.

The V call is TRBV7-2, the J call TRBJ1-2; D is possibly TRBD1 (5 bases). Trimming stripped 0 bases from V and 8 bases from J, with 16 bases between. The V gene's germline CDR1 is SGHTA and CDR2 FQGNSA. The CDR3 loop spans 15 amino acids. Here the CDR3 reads CASSLALGAARGYTF. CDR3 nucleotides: TGTGCCAGCAGCTTAGCTTTAGGGGCAGCCAGGGGCTACACCTTC.

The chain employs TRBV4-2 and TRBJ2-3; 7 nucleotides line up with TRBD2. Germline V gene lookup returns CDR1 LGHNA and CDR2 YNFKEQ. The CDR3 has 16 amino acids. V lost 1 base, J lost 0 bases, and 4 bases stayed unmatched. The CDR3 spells CASSQVLAESTDTQYF. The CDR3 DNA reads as TGTGCCAGCAGCCAAGTGCTAGCGGAGAGCACAGATACGCAGTATTTT.

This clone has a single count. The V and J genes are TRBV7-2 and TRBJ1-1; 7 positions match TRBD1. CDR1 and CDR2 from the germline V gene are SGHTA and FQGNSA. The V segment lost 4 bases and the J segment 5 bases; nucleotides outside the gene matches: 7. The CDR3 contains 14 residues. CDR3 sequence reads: CASSSHRGGTEAFF. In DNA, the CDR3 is TGTGCCAGCAGCTCGCACAGGGGAGGTACTGAAGCTTTCTTT.

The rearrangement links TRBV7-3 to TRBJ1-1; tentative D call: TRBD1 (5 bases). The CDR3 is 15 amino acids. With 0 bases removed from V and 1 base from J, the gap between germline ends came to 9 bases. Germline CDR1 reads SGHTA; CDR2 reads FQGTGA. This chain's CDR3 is CASSLTRQTNTEAFF. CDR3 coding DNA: TGTGCCAGCAGCTTAACCCGACAGACGAACACTGAAGCTTTCTTT.

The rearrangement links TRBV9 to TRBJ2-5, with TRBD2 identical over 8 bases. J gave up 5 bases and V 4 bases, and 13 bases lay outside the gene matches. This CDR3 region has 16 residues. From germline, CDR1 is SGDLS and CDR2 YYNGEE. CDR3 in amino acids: CASSPNSGGGRETQYF. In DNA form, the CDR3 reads TGTGCCAGCAGCCCTAATTCGGGGGGGGGCCGTGAGACCCAGTACTTC.

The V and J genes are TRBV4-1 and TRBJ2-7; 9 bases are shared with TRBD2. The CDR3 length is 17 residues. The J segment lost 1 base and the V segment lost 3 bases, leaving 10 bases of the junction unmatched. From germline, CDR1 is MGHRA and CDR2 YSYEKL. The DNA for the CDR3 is TGCGCCAGCAGCCACCCCCCGTTGACTAGCGGTTCCTACGAGCAGTACTTC. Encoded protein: CASSHPPLTSGSYEQYF.

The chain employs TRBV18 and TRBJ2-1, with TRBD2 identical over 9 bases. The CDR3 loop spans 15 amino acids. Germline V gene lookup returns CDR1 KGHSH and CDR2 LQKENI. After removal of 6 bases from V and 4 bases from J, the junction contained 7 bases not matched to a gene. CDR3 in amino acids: CASSSGTSHYNEQFF. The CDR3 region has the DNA TGTGCCAGCTCGTCCGGGACTAGCCATTACAATGAGCAGTTCTTC.

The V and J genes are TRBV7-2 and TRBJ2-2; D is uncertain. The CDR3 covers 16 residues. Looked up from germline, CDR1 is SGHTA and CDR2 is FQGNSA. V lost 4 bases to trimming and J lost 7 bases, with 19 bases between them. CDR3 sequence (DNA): TGTGCCAGCAGCTCAGGAACCGTCAGGAAGGGCGGGGAGCTGTTTTTT. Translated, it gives CASSSGTVRKGGELFF. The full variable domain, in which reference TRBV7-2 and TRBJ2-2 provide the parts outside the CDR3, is GAGVSQSPSNKVTEKGKDVELRCDPISGHTALYWYRQSLGQGLEFLIYFQGNSAPDKSGLPSDRFSAERTGGSVSTLTIQRTQQEDSAVYLCASSSGTVRKGGELFFGEGSRLTVL.

CDR3 residues: CASSPTVAKNIQYF. The CDR3 DNA reads TGTGCCAGCAGTCCCACAGTGGCCAAAAACATTCAGTACTTC. This rearrangement joins TRBV28 to TRBJ2-4; D unresolved. Trimming pared 5 bases from V and 1 base from J, leaving 9 bases between. Per the germline V gene, CDR1 is MDHEN and CDR2 is SYDVKM. The CDR3 runs to 14 residues.

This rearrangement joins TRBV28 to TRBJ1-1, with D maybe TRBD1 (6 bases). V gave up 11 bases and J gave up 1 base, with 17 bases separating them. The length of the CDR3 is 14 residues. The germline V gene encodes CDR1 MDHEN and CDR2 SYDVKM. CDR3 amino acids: CASPPGAKNTEAFF. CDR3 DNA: TGTGCCTCACCTCCAGGGGCCAAGAACACTGAAGCTTTCTTT. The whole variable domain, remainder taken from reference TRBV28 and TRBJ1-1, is DVKVTQSSRYLVKRTGEKVFLECVQDMDHENMFWYRQDPGLGLRLIYFSYDVKMKEKGDIPEGYSVSREKKERFSLILESASTNQTSMYLCASPPGAKNTEAFFGQGTRLTVV.

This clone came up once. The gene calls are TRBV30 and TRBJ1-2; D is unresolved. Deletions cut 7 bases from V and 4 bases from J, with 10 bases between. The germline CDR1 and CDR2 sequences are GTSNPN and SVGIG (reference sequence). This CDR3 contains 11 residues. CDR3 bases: TGTGCCTCTAACGGAGGCTATGGCTACACCTTC. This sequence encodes CASNGGYGYTF.

CDR3 nucleotides: TGTGCCAGCAGCGTCCGACAGGCCACGGAGACTGAAGCTTTCTTT. Residues: CASSVRQATETEAFF. J is TRBJ1-1 and V is TRBV7-9, with D possibly matching TRBD1 (6 bases). CDR3 length: 15 residues. The ends were cut back, 5 bases at V and 5 bases at J, with 18 bases in the middle. Germline lookup yields CDR1 SEHNR and CDR2 FQNEAQ (reference sequence).

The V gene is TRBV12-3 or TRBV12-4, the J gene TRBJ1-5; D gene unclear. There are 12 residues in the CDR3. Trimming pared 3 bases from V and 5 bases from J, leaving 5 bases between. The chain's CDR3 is CASSLNYQPQHF. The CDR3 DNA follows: TGTGCCAGCAGTTTGAACTATCAGCCCCAGCATTTT.

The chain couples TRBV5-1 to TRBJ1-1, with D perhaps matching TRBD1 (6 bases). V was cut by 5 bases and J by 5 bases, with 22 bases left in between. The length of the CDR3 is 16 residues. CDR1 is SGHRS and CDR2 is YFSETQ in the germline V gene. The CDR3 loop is CASSMGATGVGTEAFF. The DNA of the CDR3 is TGCGCCAGCAGTATGGGGGCGACGGGGGTGGGTACTGAAGCTTTCTTT.

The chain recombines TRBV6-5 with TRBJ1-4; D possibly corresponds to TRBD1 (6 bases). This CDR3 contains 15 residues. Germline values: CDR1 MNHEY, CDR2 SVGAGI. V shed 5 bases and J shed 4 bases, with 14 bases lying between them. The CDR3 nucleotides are TGTGCCAGCAGTCCAAGGGGGGGAGGTAATGAAAAACTGTTTTTT. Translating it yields CASSPRGGGNEKLFF.

CDR3 sequence (DNA): TGTGCCAGCAGCTTGGGCGGCAGGTCTGCTGGAAACACCATATATTTT. It is translated as CASSLGGRSAGNTIYF. The chain joins TRBV5-4 to TRBJ1-3; D not resolved. The germline V and J ends were trimmed by 0 bases and 2 bases, with 12 bases remaining between them. This CDR3 comprises 16 residues. Germline-derived CDR1 and CDR2 are SGHNT and YYREEE (reference sequence).

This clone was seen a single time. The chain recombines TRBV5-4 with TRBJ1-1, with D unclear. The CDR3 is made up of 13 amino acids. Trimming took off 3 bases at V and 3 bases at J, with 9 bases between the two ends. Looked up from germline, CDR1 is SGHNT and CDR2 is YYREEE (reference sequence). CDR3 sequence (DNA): TGTGCCAGCAGCTCCAGCCGTGACACTGAAGCTTTCTTT. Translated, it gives CASSSSRDTEAFF.

The CDR3 is CACPRMWGAEGYTF. CDR3 coding DNA: TGTGCCTGCCCGCGAATGTGGGGCGCGGAAGGCTACACCTTC. The rearrangement uses TRBV30 and TRBJ1-2; D is perhaps TRBD1 (5 bases). This CDR3 has 14 residues. The V and J ends lost 6 bases and 8 bases respectively, with 22 bases between them. The V gene's germline CDR1 is GTSNPN and CDR2 SVGIG (reference sequence).